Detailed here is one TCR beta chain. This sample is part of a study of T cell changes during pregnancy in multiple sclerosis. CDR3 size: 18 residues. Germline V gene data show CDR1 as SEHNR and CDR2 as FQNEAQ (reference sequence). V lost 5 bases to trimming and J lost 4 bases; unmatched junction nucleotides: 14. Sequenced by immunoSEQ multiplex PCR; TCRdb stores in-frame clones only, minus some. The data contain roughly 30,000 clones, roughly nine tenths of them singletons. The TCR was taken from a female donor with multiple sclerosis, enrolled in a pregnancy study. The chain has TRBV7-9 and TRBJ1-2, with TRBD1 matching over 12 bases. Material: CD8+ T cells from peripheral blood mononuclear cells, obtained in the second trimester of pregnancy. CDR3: CASSQSRDRGQRIYGYTF. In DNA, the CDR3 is TGTGCCAGCAGCCAGTCACGGGACAGGGGGCAAAGGATCTATGGCTACACCTTC.